This T cell receptor (beta chain) derives from a study of beta chain features in type 1 diabetes. Broader study findings: The study left unresolved whether HLA type influences TCRB rearrangement.

The length of the CDR3 is 13 residues. CDR1 MNHNY and CDR2 SVGAGI come from the germline V gene (reference sequence). Reverse transcription of all isolated RNA meant that expressed TCRB transcripts were sequenced. The table came from immunoSEQ multiplex PCR; TCRdb's copy has only in-frame clones and leaves some out. The sample includes 900,000 or so clones, under 20% of them seen just once. Turning to this clone: Its specificity is not known.

The sequence derives from a woman between 18 and 29 years old in good health. V usage is TRBV6-6 and J usage is TRBJ2-5, with unresolved D. Gene TRBJ2-7 matches the end of the DNA better, so the J call may be wrong. What was sequenced was naive CD4+ T cells from blood. CDR3 residues: CASRYTFSYEQYF. CDR3 coding DNA: TGTGCCAGCAGGTACACCTTCTCCTACGAGCAGTACTTC.